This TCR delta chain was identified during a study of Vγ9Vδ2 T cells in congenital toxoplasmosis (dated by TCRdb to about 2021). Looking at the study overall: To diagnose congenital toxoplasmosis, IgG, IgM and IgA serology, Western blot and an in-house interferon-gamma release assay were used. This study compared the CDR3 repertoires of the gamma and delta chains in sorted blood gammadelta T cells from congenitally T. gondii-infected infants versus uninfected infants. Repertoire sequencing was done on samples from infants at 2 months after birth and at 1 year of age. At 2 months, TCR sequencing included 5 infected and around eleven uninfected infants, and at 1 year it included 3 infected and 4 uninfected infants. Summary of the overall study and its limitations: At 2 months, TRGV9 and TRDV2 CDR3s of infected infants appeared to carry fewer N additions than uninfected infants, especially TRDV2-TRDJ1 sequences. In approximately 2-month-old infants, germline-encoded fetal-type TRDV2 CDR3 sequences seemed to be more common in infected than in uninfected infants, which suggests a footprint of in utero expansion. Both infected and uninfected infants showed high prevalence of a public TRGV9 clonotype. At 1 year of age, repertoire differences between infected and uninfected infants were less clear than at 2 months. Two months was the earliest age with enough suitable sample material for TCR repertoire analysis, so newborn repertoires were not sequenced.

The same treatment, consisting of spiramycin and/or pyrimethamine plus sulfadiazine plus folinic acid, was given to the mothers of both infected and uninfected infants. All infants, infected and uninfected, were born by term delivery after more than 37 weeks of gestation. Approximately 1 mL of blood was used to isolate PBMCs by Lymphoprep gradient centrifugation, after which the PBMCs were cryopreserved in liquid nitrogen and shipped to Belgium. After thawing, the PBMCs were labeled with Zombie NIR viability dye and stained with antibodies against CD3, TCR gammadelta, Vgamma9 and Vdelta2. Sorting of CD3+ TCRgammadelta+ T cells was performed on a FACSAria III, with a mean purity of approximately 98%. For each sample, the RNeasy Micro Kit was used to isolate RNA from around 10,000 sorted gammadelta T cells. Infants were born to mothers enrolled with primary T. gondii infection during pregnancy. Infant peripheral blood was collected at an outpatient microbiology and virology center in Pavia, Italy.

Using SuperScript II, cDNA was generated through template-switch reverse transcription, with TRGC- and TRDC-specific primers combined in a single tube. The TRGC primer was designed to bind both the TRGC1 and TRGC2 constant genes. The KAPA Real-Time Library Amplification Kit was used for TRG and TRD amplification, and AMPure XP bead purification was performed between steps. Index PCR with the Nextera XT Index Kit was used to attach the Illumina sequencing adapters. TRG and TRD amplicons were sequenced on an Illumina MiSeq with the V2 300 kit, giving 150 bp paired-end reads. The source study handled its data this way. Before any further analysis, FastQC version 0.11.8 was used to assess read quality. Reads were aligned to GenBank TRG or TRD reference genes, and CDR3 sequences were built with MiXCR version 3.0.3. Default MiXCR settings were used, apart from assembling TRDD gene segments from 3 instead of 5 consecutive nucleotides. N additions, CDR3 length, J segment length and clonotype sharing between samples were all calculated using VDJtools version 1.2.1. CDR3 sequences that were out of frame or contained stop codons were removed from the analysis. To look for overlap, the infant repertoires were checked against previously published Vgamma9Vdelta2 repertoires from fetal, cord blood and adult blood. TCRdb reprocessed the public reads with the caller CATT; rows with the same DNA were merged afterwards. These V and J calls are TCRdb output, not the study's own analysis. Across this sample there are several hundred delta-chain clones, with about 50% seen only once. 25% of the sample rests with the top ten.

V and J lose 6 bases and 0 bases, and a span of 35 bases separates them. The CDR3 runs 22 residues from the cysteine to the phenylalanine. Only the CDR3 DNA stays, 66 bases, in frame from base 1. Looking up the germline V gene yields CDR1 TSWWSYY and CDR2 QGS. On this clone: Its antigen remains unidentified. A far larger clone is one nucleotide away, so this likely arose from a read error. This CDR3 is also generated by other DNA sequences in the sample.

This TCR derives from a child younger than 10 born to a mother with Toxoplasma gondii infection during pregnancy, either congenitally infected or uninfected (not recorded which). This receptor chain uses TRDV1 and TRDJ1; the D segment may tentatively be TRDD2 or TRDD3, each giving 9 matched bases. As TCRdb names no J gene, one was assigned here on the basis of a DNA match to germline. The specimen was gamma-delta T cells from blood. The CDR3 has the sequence CALGVSPSYLSGGYRDTDKLIF. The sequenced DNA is TGTGCTCTTGGAGTCTCGCCTTCCTACTTATCCGGGGGATACCGGGACACCGATAAACTCATCTTT.